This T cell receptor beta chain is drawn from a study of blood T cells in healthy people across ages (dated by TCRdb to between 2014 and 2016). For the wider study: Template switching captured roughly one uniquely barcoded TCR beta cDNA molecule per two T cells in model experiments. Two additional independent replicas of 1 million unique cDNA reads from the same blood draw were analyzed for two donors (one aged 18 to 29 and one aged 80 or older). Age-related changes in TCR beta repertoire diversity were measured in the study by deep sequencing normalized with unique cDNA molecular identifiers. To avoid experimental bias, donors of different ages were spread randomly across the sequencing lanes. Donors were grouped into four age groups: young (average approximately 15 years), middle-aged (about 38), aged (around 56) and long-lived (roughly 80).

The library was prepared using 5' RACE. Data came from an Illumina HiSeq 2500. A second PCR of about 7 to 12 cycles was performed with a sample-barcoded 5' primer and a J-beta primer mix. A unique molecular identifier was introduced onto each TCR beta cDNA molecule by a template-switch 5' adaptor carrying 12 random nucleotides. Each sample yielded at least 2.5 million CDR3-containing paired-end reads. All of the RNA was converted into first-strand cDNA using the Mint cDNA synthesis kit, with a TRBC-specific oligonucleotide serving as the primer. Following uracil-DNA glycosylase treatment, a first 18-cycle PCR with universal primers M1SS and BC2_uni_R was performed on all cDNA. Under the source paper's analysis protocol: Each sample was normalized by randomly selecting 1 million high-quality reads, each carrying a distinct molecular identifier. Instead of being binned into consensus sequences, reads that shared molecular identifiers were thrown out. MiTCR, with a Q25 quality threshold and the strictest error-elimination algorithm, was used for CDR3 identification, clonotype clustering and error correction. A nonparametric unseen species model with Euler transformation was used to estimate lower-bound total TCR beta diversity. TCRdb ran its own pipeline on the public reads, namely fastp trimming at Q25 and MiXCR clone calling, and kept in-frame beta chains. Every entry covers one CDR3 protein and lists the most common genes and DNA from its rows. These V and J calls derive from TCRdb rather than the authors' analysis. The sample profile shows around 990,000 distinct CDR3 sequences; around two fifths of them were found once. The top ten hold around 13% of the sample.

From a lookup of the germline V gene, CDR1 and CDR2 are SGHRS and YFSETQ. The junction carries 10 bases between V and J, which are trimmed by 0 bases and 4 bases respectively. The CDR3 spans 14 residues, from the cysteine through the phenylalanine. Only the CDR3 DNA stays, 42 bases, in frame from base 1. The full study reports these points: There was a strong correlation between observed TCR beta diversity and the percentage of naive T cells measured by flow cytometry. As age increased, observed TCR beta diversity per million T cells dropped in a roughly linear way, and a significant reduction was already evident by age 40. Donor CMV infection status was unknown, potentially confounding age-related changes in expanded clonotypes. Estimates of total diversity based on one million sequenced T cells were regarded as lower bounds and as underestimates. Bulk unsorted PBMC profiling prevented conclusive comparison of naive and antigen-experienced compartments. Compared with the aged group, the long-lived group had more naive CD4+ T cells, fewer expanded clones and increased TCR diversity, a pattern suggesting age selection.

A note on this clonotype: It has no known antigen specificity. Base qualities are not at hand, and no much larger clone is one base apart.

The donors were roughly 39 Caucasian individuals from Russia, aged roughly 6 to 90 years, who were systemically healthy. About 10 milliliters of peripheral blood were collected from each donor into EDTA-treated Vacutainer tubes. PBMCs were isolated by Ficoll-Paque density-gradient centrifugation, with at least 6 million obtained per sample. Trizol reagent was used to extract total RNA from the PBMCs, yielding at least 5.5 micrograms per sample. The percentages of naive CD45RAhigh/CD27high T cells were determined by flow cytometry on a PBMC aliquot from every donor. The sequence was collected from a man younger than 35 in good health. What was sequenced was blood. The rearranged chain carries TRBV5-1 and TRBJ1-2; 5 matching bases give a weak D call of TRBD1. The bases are TGCGCCAGCAGCTTGGAGGTGGACACCTATGGCTACACCTTC. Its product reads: CASSLEVDTYGYTF.